This TCR beta chain was found in a study of blood T cell repertoires in COVID-19. Overall study: The samples span acute and convalescent COVID-19 from the United States, Italy and Spain.

Trimming removed 5 bases from V and 2 bases from J; junction bases left unmatched: 5. The CDR3 contains 15 residues. CDR1 and CDR2 (germline): SSHAT, FNYEAQ (reference sequence). The data were produced by immunoSEQ multiplex PCR, yet TCRdb's version contains in-frame clones alone and is incomplete. Of about 220,000 clones detected, about nine tenths appear once; the ten largest clones hold approximately 2.7%. The chain employs TRBV7-7 and TRBJ2-2; 7 positions match TRBD1. The sample taken for sequencing was PBMCs or T cells enriched from blood (not recorded which). The receptor comes from a woman aged 25 to 39 who had recovered from COVID-19. The CDR3 spells CASSTTGFNTGELFF. The CDR3 DNA sequence: TGTGCCAGCAGCACGACAGGGTTTAACACCGGGGAGCTGTTTTTT.